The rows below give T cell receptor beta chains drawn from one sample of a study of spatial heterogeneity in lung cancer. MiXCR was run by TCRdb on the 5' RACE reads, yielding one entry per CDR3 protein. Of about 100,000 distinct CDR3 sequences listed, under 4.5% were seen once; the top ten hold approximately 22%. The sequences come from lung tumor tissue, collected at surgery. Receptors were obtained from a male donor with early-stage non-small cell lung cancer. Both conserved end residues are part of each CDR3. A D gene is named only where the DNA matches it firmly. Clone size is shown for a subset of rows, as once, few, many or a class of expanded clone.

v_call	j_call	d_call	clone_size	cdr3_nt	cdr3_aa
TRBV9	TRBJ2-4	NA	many	TGTGCCAGCAGCGACCCCCTGGGCATTCAGTACTTC	CASSDPLGIQYF
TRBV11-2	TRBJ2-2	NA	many	TGTGCCAGCAGCTTAGTGGGACATAACACCGGGGAGCTGTTTTTT	CASSLVGHNTGELFF
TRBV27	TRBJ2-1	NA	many	TGTGCCAGCAGTTTTTCGTGGGAGAAGGTCAATGAGCAGTTCTTC	CASSFSWEKVNEQFF
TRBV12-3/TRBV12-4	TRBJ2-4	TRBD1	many	TGTGCCAGCAGTCCAGGGGGCATAGGCAAAAACATTCAGTACTTC	CASSPGGIGKNIQYF
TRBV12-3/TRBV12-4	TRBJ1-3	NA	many	TGTGCCAGCAGTCCCGGGACCGCGGGGAGCACCATATATTTT	CASSPGTAGSTIYF
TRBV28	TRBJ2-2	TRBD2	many	TGTGCCAGCAGTCCGGGACTAGCGGGAGTTTGGACCGGGGAGCTGTTTTTT	CASSPGLAGVWTGELFF
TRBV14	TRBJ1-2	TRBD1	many	TGTGCCAGCAGCCAAGTATCGGGACAGGGTGAAGGACTCGCTATCGGCTACACCTTC	CASSQVSGQGEGLAIGYTF
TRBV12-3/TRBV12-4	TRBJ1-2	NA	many	TGTGCCAGCAGTTCCTCTGGGGGCGCCTATGGCTACACCTTC	CASSSSGGAYGYTF
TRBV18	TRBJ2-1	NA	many	TGTGCCAGCTCACTTGTTTTGGGGGACTACAATGAGCAGTTCTTC	CASSLVLGDYNEQFF
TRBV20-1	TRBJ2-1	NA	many	TGCAGTGCTAGCGGGGTCTACAATGAGCAGTTCTTC	CSASGVYNEQFF
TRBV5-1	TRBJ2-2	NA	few	TGCGCCAGCAGCTTGGGGCCAACCTCGAACACCGGGGAGCTGTTTTTT	CASSLGPTSNTGELFF
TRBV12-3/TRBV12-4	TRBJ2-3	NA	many	TGTGCCAGCAGTGTTGGATTCGCCACAGATACGCAGTATTTT	CASSVGFATDTQYF
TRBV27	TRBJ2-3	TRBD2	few	TGTGCCAGCAGTTTTACTCTGGCGGGAGGCCCTTTTGGGAGCACAGATACGCAGTATTTT	CASSFTLAGGPFGSTDTQYF
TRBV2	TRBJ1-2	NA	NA	TGTGCCAGCAGTGATCGGCAGACTCTCCATAGCTACACCTTC	CASSDRQTLHSYTF
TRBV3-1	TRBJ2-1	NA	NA	TGTGCCAGCAGCCAAGATAGTATAGATGAGCAGTTCTTC	CASSQDSIDEQFF
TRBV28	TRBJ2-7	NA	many	TGTGCCAGCAGTTTAATTAGAGGTCTTCAAGCCTACGAGCAGTACTTC	CASSLIRGLQAYEQYF
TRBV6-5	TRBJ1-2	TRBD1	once	TGTGCCAGCAGCTCGGACAGGAAGTATGGCTACACCTTC	CASSSDRKYGYTF
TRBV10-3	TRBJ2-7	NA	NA	TGTGCCATCAGTGAGCGGGGTCAAGTCTCCGAGCAGTACTTC	CAISERGQVSEQYF
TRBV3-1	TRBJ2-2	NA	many	TGTGCCAGCAGAAGCAGGGAAGACACCGGGGAGCTGTTTTTT	CASRSREDTGELFF
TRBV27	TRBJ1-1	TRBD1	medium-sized	TGTGCCAGCAGTTTATCCTGGACAGGGGATGCTGAAGCTTTCTTT	CASSLSWTGDAEAFF
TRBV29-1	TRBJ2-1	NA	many	TGCAGCGTCGGCGGCTGGGGGGATGAGCAGTTCTTC	CSVGGWGDEQFF
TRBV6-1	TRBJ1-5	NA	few	TGTGCCAGCATGTCAGGACAGCCCCAGCATTTT	CASMSGQPQHF
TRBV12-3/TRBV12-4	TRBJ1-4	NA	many	TGTGCCAGCAGAGGGGATGATGAAAAACTGTTTTTT	CASRGDDEKLFF
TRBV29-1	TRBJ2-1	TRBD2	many	TGCAGCGCGACGCTAGCGGGAGGGGATGAGCAGTTCTTC	CSATLAGGDEQFF
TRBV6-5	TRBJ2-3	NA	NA	TGTGCCAGCAGTTACTCAGGGGAAGCGGCAGATACGCAGTATTTT	CASSYSGEAADTQYF
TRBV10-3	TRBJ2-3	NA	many	TGTGCCATCAGTGACCGAGGGGGTAGCACAGATACGCAGTATTTT	CAISDRGGSTDTQYF
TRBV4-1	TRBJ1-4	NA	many	TGCGCCAGCAGCCAAGACAGAGATCAGGAAAAACTGTTTTTT	CASSQDRDQEKLFF
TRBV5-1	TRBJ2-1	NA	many	TGCGCCAGCAGCTTATTCCAGGGGGGCTACAATGAGCAGTTCTTC	CASSLFQGGYNEQFF
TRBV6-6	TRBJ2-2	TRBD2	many	TGTGCCAGCAGTTACTCGGGGGGGAACAACCCGGGGTCCGGGGAGCTGTTTTTT	CASSYSGGNNPGSGELFF
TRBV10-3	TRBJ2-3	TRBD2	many	TGTGCCATCAGTGGATTAGCGGGAGGGTCAGATACGCAGTATTTT	CAISGLAGGSDTQYF
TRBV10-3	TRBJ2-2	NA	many	TGTGCCATCAGACGGAAGATAGTTGATGTCGGCACCGGGGAGCTGTTTTTT	CAIRRKIVDVGTGELFF
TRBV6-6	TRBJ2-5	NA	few	TGTGCCAGCAGTCCTCAGGGGTCCGGGGCCCAGTACTTC	CASSPQGSGAQYF
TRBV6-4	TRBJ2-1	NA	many	TGTGCCAGCTCCGTAAACTTAGCGGCACCGCAGTTCTTC	CASSVNLAAPQFF
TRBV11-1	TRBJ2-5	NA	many	TGTGCCAGCAGCTTAGATTACCAAGAGACCCAGTACTTC	CASSLDYQETQYF
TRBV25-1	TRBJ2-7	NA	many	TGTGCCAGCTTAGGGGGCTACGAGCAGTACTTC	CASLGGYEQYF
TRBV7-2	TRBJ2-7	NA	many	TGTGCCAGCAGCTTACGAGACATTCCCCTTAATGGGCAGTACTTC	CASSLRDIPLNGQYF
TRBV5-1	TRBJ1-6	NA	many	TGCGCCAGCAGCTCCCGCGCGGGACCGAGCTCCTATAATTCACCCCTCCACTTT	CASSSRAGPSSYNSPLHF
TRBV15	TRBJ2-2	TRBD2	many	TGTGCCACCAGCAGAGTTCTCGCGGGGGGGCGGATTAACACCGGGGAGCTGTTTTTT	CATSRVLAGGRINTGELFF
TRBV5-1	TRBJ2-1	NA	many	TGCGCCAGCAGCCGGACCCCTGACCTCTACAATGAGCAGTTCTTC	CASSRTPDLYNEQFF
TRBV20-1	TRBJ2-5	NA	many	TGCAGTGCTAGAGTCCCGTACCAAGAGACCCAGTACTTC	CSARVPYQETQYF
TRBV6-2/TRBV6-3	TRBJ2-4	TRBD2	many	TGTGCCAGCAGGCCTAGCGGCAAAAACATTCAGTACTTC	CASRPSGKNIQYF
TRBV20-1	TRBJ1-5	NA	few	TGCAGTGCTAGAGGCTCCCCCATAGGCAATCAGCCCCAGCATTTT	CSARGSPIGNQPQHF
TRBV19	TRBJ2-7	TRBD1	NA	TGTGCCAGTTCCCCCCGGGACAGCTCCTCCTACGAGCAGTACTTC	CASSPRDSSSYEQYF
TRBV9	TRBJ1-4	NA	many	TGTGCCAGCAGCGGGCACGTCGGGGAAAAACTGTTTTTT	CASSGHVGEKLFF
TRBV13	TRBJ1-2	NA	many	TGTGCCAGCAGCAAACAAACTAACTATGGCTACACCTTC	CASSKQTNYGYTF
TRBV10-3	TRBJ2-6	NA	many	TGTGCCATCAGTGATTCTAAGTTATCCCCTGGGGCCAACGTCCTGACTTTC	CAISDSKLSPGANVLTF
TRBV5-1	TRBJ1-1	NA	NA	TGCGCCAGCAGCTTGGTCGGACAGCCCGTGAACACTGAAGCTTTCTTT	CASSLVGQPVNTEAFF
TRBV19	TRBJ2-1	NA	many	TGTGCCAGTAGTCCCTGGAGGGGGGGATTTAATGAGCAGTTCTTC	CASSPWRGGFNEQFF
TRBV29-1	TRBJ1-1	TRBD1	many	TGCAGCGTTCACAGGGGGCGCCTAAATACTGAAGCTTTCTTT	CSVHRGRLNTEAFF
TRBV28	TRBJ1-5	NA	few	TGTGCCAGCAGTTTATATGGAATTCAGCCCCAGCATTTT	CASSLYGIQPQHF
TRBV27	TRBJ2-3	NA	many	TGTGCCAGCAGTTTGTCGGGTTTCGGCACAGATACGCAGTATTTT	CASSLSGFGTDTQYF
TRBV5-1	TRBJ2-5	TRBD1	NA	TGCGCCAGCAGCACACAGGGGCGAGAGACCCAGTACTTC	CASSTQGRETQYF
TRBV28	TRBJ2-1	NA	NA	TGTGCCAGCAGTTCCACCTTGGCAGGGTGGGTTCAGAATGAGCAGTTCTTC	CASSSTLAGWVQNEQFF
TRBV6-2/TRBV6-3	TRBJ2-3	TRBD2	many	TGTGCCACCCCCGGCGGGGGGCGGGAGAGTGGCACAGATACGCAGTATTTT	CATPGGGRESGTDTQYF
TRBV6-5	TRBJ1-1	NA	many	TGTGCCAGCGGTTTACCGAACACTGAAGCTTTCTTT	CASGLPNTEAFF
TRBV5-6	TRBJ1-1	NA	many	TGTGCCAGCAGCTTGGAGACGAACACTGAAGCTTTCTTT	CASSLETNTEAFF
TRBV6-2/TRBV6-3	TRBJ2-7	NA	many	TGTGCCAGCAGTTACAGGCGTCGGACGTTTTTCTCCTACGAGCAGTACTTC	CASSYRRRTFFSYEQYF
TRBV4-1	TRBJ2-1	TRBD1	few	TGCGCCAGCAGCCCGATTCGCGGGACAGGTGTGAATGAGCAGTTCTTC	CASSPIRGTGVNEQFF
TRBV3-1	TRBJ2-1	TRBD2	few	TGTGCCAGCAGCCCAGCTTATGGACTAGCGGGAGGCTCCTACAATGAGCAGTTCTTC	CASSPAYGLAGGSYNEQFF
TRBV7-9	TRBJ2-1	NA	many	TGTGCCAGCAGCTTACAGTACAACAATGAGCAGTTCTTC	CASSLQYNNEQFF